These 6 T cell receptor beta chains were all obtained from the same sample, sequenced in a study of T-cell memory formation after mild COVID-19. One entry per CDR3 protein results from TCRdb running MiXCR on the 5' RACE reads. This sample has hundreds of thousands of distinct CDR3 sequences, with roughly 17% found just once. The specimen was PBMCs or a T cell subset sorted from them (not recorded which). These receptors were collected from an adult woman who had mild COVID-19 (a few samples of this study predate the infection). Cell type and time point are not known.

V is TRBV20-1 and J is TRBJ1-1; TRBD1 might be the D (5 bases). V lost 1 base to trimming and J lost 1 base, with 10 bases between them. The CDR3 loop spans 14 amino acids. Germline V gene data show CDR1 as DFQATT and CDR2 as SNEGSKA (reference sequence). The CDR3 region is CSARADSWNTEAFF. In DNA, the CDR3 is TGCAGTGCTAGAGCCGACAGTTGGAACACTGAAGCTTTCTTT.

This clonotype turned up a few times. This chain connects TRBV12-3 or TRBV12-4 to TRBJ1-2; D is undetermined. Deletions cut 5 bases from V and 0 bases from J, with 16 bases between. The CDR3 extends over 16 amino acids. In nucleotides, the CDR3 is TGTGCCAGCAGTCCGGAGAGGTTTATAGCTAACTATGGCTACACCTTC. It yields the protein CASSPERFIANYGYTF.

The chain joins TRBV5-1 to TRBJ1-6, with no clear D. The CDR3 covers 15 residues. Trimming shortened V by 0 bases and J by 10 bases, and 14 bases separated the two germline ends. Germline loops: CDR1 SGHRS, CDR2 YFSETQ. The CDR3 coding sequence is TGCGCCAGCAGCTTGGCCGGTCAGGCGATGTCACCCCTCCACTTT. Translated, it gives CASSLAGQAMSPLHF.

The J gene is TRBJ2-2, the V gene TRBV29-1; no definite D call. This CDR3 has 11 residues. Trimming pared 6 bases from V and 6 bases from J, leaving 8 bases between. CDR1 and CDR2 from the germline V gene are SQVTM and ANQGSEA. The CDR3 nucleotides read TGCAGCGTCTTTTGGTCCGGGGAGCTGTTTTTT. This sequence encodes CSVFWSGELFF.

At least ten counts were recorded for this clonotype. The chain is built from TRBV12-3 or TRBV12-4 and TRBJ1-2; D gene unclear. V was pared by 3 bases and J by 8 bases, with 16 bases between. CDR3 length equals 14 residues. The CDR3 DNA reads TGTGCCAGCAGTTTTCTGGGCGGGCGAAGCGGCTACACCTTC. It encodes CASSFLGGRSGYTF.

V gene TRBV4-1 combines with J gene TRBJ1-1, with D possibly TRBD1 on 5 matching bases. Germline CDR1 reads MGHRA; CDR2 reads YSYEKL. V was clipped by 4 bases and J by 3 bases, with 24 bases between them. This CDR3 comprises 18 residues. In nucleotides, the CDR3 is TGCGCCAGCAGCCCTCGGGACGGATGGTTTGGATCGCACACTGAAGCTTTCTTT. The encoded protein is CASSPRDGWFGSHTEAFF.